This TCR beta chain was identified during a study of blood T cell repertoires in COVID-19. Per the authors' pipeline: From reference gene primer amplification, estimates of nucleated cell counts were derived. The table came from immunoSEQ multiplex PCR; TCRdb's copy has only in-frame clones and leaves some out. For V, J and clone size, that table is used; D and trimming come from the DNA. Of 330,000 or so clones listed, roughly 87% are singletons. The CDR3 extends over 14 amino acids. Germline V gives CDR1 SGHRS, CDR2 YFSETQ. Trimming removed 7 bases at V and 4 bases at J, with 17 bases between. The chain recombines TRBV5-1 with TRBJ2-5, with TRBD2 as a possible D gene (5 bases). The specimen was PBMCs or T cells enriched from blood (not recorded which). The receptor's source is a woman in her twenties or thirties who had recovered from COVID-19. The CDR3 DNA reads as TGCGCCAGCGGCGAGGGTCGGGTCGGAGAGACCCAGTACTTC. This codes for CASGEGRVGETQYF.